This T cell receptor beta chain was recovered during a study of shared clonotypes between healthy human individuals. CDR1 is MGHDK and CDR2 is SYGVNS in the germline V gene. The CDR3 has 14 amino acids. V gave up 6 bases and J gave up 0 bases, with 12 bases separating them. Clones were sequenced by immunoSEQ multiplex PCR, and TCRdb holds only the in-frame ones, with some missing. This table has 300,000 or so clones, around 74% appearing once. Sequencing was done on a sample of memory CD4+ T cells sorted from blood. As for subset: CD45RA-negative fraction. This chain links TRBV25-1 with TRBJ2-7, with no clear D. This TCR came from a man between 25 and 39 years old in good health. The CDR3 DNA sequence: TGTGCCAGCAGCGACACCGCAAGCTCCTACGAGCAGTACTTC. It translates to CASSDTASSYEQYF.